One TCR beta chain is described in this entry. Its target is not known. The data were taken from a study of vaccination and CD4 T cells after COVID-19. Turning to the study itself: Control cultures, each given a CEFX pool, an HIV-1 Nef pool, or no peptide, were included.

The germline V and J ends were trimmed by 2 bases and 4 bases, with 14 bases remaining between them. Germline V gives CDR1 DFQATT, CDR2 SNEGSKA (reference sequence). The CDR3 has 14 amino acids. As to treatment: approximately 11-day PBMC culture with coronavirus spike peptide pools or control peptides (ViraFEST assay). For ViraFEST, peptide pools expanded antigen-specific T cells, after which the TCRs were sequenced. An Oncomine TCR Beta short-read assay was used to sequence the DNA from cultured CD4+ T cells. TCRdb independently ran MiXCR on the PCR reads; one entry per CDR3 protein. The sample carries some 10,000 distinct CDR3 sequences, under 60% recorded once.

The sequenced material came from CD4+ T cells from blood, cultured in vitro. V and J are TRBV20-1 and TRBJ1-1; D unclear. The TCR was taken from a human donor who had recovered from COVID-19. CDR3 nucleotide sequence: TGCAGTGCTAGAAATCCCGACATTGCCACTGAAGCTTTCTTT. It translates to CSARNPDIATEAFF.